This paragraph covers one TCR beta chain sequence. Its antigen remains unidentified. Per-base quality was not reported, and no clone a single base away is much larger than it. The treatment or condition label, as the study defines it: allogeneic hematopoietic cell transplantation with graft depleted of TCRalphabeta T cells and CD19 B cells. Transplant recipients were children who received TCRalphabeta/CD19-depleted allogeneic hematopoietic cell grafts. The sample is drawn from a study of T-cell reconstitution after alpha-beta-depleted transplantation in children (dated by TCRdb to the mid-2010s). For the wider study: T-cell immune reconstitution after TCRalphabeta/CD19-depleted allogeneic hematopoietic cell transplantation in children was quantitatively tracked in the study by means of TCR repertoire profiling. The full study reports these points: Hyperexpanded clone frequencies declined over subsequent months; after one year, T-cell counts and TCRbeta diversity were mostly attributed to newly produced T cells. Apparently early alphabetaT-cell count recovery about two months after transplant reportedly relied on only several hundred rapidly expanded clones derived from non-depleted graft cells. The high TCRbeta diversity at day 60 in some patients was ascribed to recipient T cells and intrathymic progenitors that had survived conditioning.

The library was prepared using PCR. The sequencer listed for this sample is Illumina HiSeq 2500. TCR libraries were prepared with molecular barcoding, using unique molecular identifiers to normalize TCRbeta repertoire quantification. TCRdb itself trimmed the public reads at Q25 with fastp, ran MiXCR and retained productive beta chains. Rows with a matching CDR3 protein are joined into one entry that keeps the most common DNA and genes. Here the sample has under 250,000 distinct CDR3 sequences; around a sixth occur a single time. Jointly, the top ten make up roughly two fifths of the sample. The clonotype comes from a male patient aged 2 to 10 who had a stem cell transplant for acute lymphoblastic leukemia, so the T cells may come from the graft donor. Sequenced here: PBMCs, mostly from graft donor cells, sampled 360 days after TCRalphabeta/CD19-depleted stem cell transplant.

The sequenced DNA: TGCAGTGCTATATTTTGGCCGGCTAGCGGGAGCCAAGAGACCCAGTACTTC. The translation is CSAIFWPASGSQETQYF. The sequence joins TRBV20-1 to TRBJ2-5, and TRBD2 aligns with 10 junction nucleotides. Unmatched junction bases come to 12, with V trimmed by 4 bases and J by 1 base. The germline V gene (reference sequence) provides CDR1 DFQATT and CDR2 SNEGSKA. Reading from cysteine to phenylalanine, the CDR3 counts 17 amino acids. Just the 51-base CDR3 DNA is kept, in frame starting at base 1.